The 15 T cell receptor beta chains below were found in one sample sequenced in a study of TIL therapy for anti-PD-1-resistant metastatic lung cancer. The immunoSEQ assay was v3. Sequenced by immunoSEQ multiplex PCR; TCRdb stores in-frame clones only, minus some. The table shows about 50,000 clones, with over 65% occurring only once. Noted time point: pre-treatment sample, taken before nivolumab and TIL therapy. Pleural nodules or supraclavicular lymph nodes made up most of the excised metastases sampled. This sample comprised tumor tissue, obtained at baseline. These receptors originate from a person aged 25 to 85 with non-small cell lung cancer.

The chain combines TRBV4-3 with TRBJ2-3; the D is unclear. The CDR3 has 15 amino acids. V was pared by 2 bases and J by 0 bases, with 9 bases between. CDR1 LGHNA and CDR2 YSLEER come from the germline V gene. As DNA, the CDR3 is TGCGCCAGCAGCCAAACTTCTATTAGCACAGATACGCAGTATTTT. It yields the protein CASSQTSISTDTQYF.

In this sample, this clone turned up many times. The CDR3 is CASSYSEGSETQYF. The CDR3 coding sequence is TGTGCCAGCAGTTACTCGGAGGGATCAGAGACCCAGTACTTC. This sequence joins TRBV6-6 and TRBJ2-5; D might be TRBD2 (6 bases). V lost 0 bases and J lost 4, with 9 bases in between. Germline V lookup: CDR1 MNHNY, CDR2 SVGAGI (reference sequence). This CDR3 comprises 14 residues.

The chain has TRBV11-2 and TRBJ1-2, with TRBD1 as a possible D gene (5 bases). Between the trimmed V and J ends, which lost 4 bases and 8 bases, there was a span of 23 bases. The CDR3 consists of 16 residues. Germline V gives CDR1 SGHAT, CDR2 FQNNGV. For the CDR3, the DNA is TGTGCCAGCAGCTCTCCCAGGGCCCTGGGAGTAGAGGGCTACACCTTC. Translation gives CASSSPRALGVEGYTF.

This clone was observed a handful of times. The chain is built from TRBV27 and TRBJ1-3; no firm D call. The V gene lost 10 bases and the J gene lost 0 bases, with 16 bases spanning the gap. Germline CDR1 reads MNHEY; CDR2 reads SMNVEV (reference sequence). The CDR3 covers 15 residues. The CDR3, as DNA: TGTGCCACCGATCGGGTTACCTTCTCTGGAAACACCATATATTTT. The encoded protein is CATDRVTFSGNTIYF.

The chain links TRBV27 to TRBJ2-6; D is perhaps TRBD2 (6 bases). The CDR3 consists of 17 residues. The V end was cut by 6 bases, the J end by 0 bases, with 15 bases between. Germline values: CDR1 MNHEY, CDR2 SMNVEV (reference sequence). CDR3 sequence (DNA): TGTGCCAGCAGCCGCGGGGACTCGGCCTCTGGGGCCAACGTCCTGACTTTC. This encodes CASSRGDSASGANVLTF.

This clone was seen a single time. This chain links TRBV9 with TRBJ2-1, with 7 bases aligning to TRBD2. The CDR3 is 13 residues long. Germline V CDR1 and CDR2: SGDLS, YYNGEE. The ends lost 2 bases at V and 8 bases at J; junction bases unmatched: 4. This CDR3 is CASSVGTIHEQFF. The CDR3 DNA is TGTGCCAGCAGCGTCGGGACTATTCATGAGCAGTTCTTC.

V and J are TRBV7-9 and TRBJ2-5; TRBD1 might be the D (5 bases). V shed 3 bases and J shed 5 bases, with 10 bases lying between them. Germline V gene lookup returns CDR1 SEHNR and CDR2 FQNEAQ (reference sequence). The CDR3 is 13 residues long. This chain's CDR3 is CASSFRATETQYF. The CDR3 DNA reads as TGTGCCAGCAGCTTCAGGGCCACCGAGACCCAGTACTTC.

CDR3 DNA: TGCAGCGTTGAACCCCTACGAAGCACAGATACGCAGTATTTT. It translates to CSVEPLRSTDTQYF. This rearrangement joins TRBV29-1 to TRBJ2-3; D not certain. The CDR3 is made up of 14 amino acids. V shed 2 bases and J shed 0 bases, with 9 bases lying between them. Looked up from germline, CDR1 is SQVTM and CDR2 is ANQGSEA.

The V call is TRBV19, the J call TRBJ2-3; maybe TRBD2 (6 bases). Per the germline V gene, CDR1 is LNHDA and CDR2 is SQIVND (reference sequence). The CDR3 loop spans 15 amino acids. Trimming removed 1 base from V and 4 bases from J, with 12 bases in between. CDR3 loop: CASSIVGGVADTQYF. The DNA of the CDR3 is TGTGCCAGTAGTATAGTCGGGGGAGTGGCAGATACGCAGTATTTT.

This clone was counted a few times. The J gene is TRBJ2-1, the V gene TRBV5-1; 7 positions agree with TRBD1. Unmatched junction bases numbered 10, after V lost 4 bases and J lost 0 bases. In germline, CDR1 is SGHRS, CDR2 YFSETQ. This CDR3 is built from 17 residues. The CDR3 region has the DNA TGCGCCAGCAGCGCTCTAGCAGGGGGTCTCTCCTACAATGAGCAGTTCTTC. Its protein product is CASSALAGGLSYNEQFF.

The rearrangement uses TRBV6-1 and TRBJ1-4, with 7 positions matching TRBD1. After removal of 4 bases from V and 7 bases from J, the junction contained 12 bases not matched to a gene. Germline-derived CDR1 and CDR2 are MNHNS and SASEGT. This CDR3 spans 16 amino acids. This CDR3 reads CASSVLQYRGFEKLFF. The CDR3, as DNA: TGTGCCAGCAGTGTACTCCAATACAGGGGTTTTGAAAAACTGTTTTTT.

This sequence joins TRBV20-1 and TRBJ2-7; D is perhaps TRBD2 (6 bases). Looked up from germline, CDR1 is DFQATT and CDR2 is SNEGSKA (reference sequence). This CDR3 contains 11 residues. Between the trimmed V and J ends, which lost 6 bases and 4 bases, there was a span of 10 bases. The chain's CDR3 is CSASREYEQYF. The CDR3 bases are TGCAGTGCCAGCCGGGAGTACGAGCAGTACTTC.

This chain links TRBV19 with TRBJ2-7; 8 nucleotides align to TRBD2. Germline loops: CDR1 LNHDA, CDR2 SQIVND (reference sequence). This CDR3 region has 15 residues. The junction had 10 bases not matched to a gene; V was cut back by 3 bases and J by 6 bases. CDR3 residues: CASSIEGLAGGEQYF. The CDR3 nucleotides are TGTGCCAGTAGTATCGAAGGTCTCGCGGGAGGCGAGCAGTACTTC.

The chain has TRBV18 and TRBJ1-2; possibly TRBD1 for D (5 bases). Germline V gene lookup returns CDR1 KGHSH and CDR2 LQKENI. This CDR3 comprises 14 residues. Trimming pared 5 bases from V and 0 bases from J, leaving 10 bases between. CDR3 bases: TGTGCCAGCTCATCACAGACAGCTAACTATGGCTACACCTTC. This gives the protein CASSSQTANYGYTF.

The chain combines TRBV30 with TRBJ1-4, with D possibly being TRBD1 (6 bases). The germline gives CDR1 GTSNPN, CDR2 SVGIG (reference sequence). Trimming cost V 4 bases and J 4 bases, with 13 bases left between them. The CDR3 spans 14 residues. In nucleotides, the CDR3 is TGTGCCTGGAACGGGGGGCAGCGTAATGAAAAACTGTTTTTT. This sequence encodes CAWNGGQRNEKLFF.